This TCR beta chain was sequenced during a study of T cells in Graves' hyperthyroidism and ophthalmopathy. Study as a whole: Peripheral blood was obtained at initial diagnosis, preceding any treatment.

Hyperthyroidism was newly diagnosed in patients aged 18 to 65 (duration under 2 months). PBMCs were sourced from more than 9 ml fresh peripheral blood. CDR1 is MDHEN and CDR2 is SYDVKM in the germline V gene. CDR3 length equals 18 residues. The CDR3 regions of TCR beta were amplified from RNA transcripts. Initially, a first-round RT-PCR of the TCR CDR3 employed the HTBI primer set. From the multiplex PCR reads, TCRdb called clonotypes with MiXCR, one entry per CDR3 protein. The sample holds about 420,000 distinct CDR3 sequences, 15% to 18% seen once. Study-level results: Most thyroid clonotypes expanded above 0.001 appeared in blood too.

With respect to this clonotype: Its cognate antigen is unknown. A read error may be the cause here, since a much bigger clone is one base away.

The source is a woman between 18 and 30 years old with Graves' hyperthyroidism. The chain combines TRBV28 with TRBJ1-5, with D possibly TRBD1 on 6 matching bases. Sequencing was carried out using blood. The CDR3 region is CASSLLLLMKGGNQPRHF. The CDR3 DNA reads as TGTGCCAGCAGTTTACTCCTACTCATGAAGGGGGGCAATCAGCCCCGGCATTTT.